Included here is one T cell receptor beta chain sequence, with context. Its cognate antigen is unknown. The data were produced by immunoSEQ multiplex PCR, yet TCRdb's version contains in-frame clones alone and is incomplete. The sample shows around 1.9 million clones, approximately 94% of them seen only once. Naive CD8 cells, CD45RO-negative and positively selected for CCR7, excluded terminally differentiated effector memory CD45RA+ cells. The donors, all of them Caucasian adults, lived in Nashville, Tennessee. These data are taken from a study of shared clonotypes between healthy human individuals. Study-wide results and caveats: On the whole, naive subsets had larger estimated richness than memory subsets had. Researchers sampled blood only, noting tissue repertoires likely differ.

The CDR3 extends over 16 amino acids. V lost 0 bases and J lost 7, with 16 bases in between. Germline CDR1 MNHEY, CDR2 SVGAGI. The material sequenced was naive CD8+ T cells from PBMCs. The J gene is TRBJ2-4, the V gene TRBV6-5; D is uncertain. This sequence originates from a man between 18 and 35 years old in good health. Some clones in this sample may be carry-over from other donors' samples. The CDR3 DNA reads as TGTGCCAGCAGTTACTCGGTTGACCCCATTCGGAACATTCAGTACTTC. Its translation: CASSYSVDPIRNIQYF.